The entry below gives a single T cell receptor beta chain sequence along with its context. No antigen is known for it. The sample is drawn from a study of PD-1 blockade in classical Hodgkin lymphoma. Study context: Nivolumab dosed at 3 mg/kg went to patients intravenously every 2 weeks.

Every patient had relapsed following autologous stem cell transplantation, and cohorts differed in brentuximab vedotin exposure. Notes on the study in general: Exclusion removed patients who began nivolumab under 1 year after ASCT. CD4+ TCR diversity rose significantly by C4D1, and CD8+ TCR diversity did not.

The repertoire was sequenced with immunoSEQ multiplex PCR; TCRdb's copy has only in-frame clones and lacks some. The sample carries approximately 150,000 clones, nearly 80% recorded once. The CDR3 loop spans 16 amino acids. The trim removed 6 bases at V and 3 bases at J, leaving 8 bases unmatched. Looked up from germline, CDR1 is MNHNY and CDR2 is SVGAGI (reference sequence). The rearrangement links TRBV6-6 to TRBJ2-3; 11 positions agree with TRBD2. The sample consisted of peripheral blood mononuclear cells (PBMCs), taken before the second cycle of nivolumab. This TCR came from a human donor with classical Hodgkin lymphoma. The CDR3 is CASRTPGLAATDTQYF. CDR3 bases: TGTGCCAGCAGAACACCGGGACTAGCGGCGACAGATACGCAGTATTTT.